These 23 T cell receptor beta chains were sequenced from one sample in a study of response to subunit inactivated influenza vaccine. TCRdb redid the calling of the RT-PCR reads with MiXCR, one entry per CDR3 protein. Of 200,000 to 250,000 distinct CDR3 sequences in the sample, 12% were seen once. Material: non-naive T cells sorted from PBMCs, obtained roughly 2 weeks before vaccination. These receptors were obtained from a man aged 45-65 years who received an inactivated influenza vaccine.

This chain uses TRBV3-1 with TRBJ2-5; D ambiguous. Trimming left V 0 bases short and J 5 bases short, with 13 bases between. Germline V gene data show CDR1 as LGHDT and CDR2 as YNNKEL (reference sequence). The CDR3 length is 15 residues. CDR3 coding DNA: TGTGCCAGCAGCCAAGATACCCCCGCCCGGGAGACCCAGTACTTC. Its protein product is CASSQDTPARETQYF.

A few counts support this clonotype. The chain is built from TRBV29-1 and TRBJ2-1; 8 positions match TRBD2. This CDR3 spans 14 amino acids. The V segment lost 8 bases and the J segment 5 bases; nucleotides outside the gene matches: 11. Germline CDR1 and CDR2: SQVTM and ANQGSEA. The CDR3 DNA reads TGCAGCATACCTAAGGGCGGGAGGAACAATGAGCAGTTCTTC. Protein product: CSIPKGGRNNEQFF.

V gene TRBV6-2 or TRBV6-3 combines with J gene TRBJ2-3, with 11 nucleotides matching TRBD2. Germline-derived CDR1 and CDR2 are MNHEY and SVGEGT. Trimming at V came to 7 bases and at J to 10 bases, leaving 16 bases not matched to a gene. This CDR3 spans 16 amino acids. Here the CDR3 reads CASNPLAGGARKAQYF. CDR3 coding DNA: TGTGCCAGCAATCCGCTAGCGGGAGGTGCCCGGAAGGCGCAGTATTTT.

This clonotype showed up just a few times. The V and J genes are TRBV10-3 and TRBJ1-4; a possible D gene is TRBD1 (6 bases). This CDR3 spans 12 amino acids. V lost 10 bases and J lost 4, with 10 bases in between. The germline V gene has CDR1 ENHRY and CDR2 SYGVKD. The CDR3 DNA is TGTGCCACGACAGGAGATAATGAAAAACTGTTTTTT. Its translation is CATTGDNEKLFF.

This clonotype came up many times. The rearrangement uses TRBV7-2 and TRBJ2-7; 8 bases agree with TRBD2. Per germline, CDR1 SGHTA and CDR2 FQGNSA. Trimming took 5 bases from V and 6 from J; bases not matched to a gene: 6. The CDR3 length is 13 residues. The chain's CDR3 is CASSRGLALEQYF. In DNA, the CDR3 is TGTGCCAGCAGCCGAGGACTAGCCCTCGAGCAGTACTTC.

V and J are TRBV25-1 and TRBJ2-2; tentative D call: TRBD2 (5 bases). Trimming took off 6 bases at V and 2 bases at J, with 13 bases between the two ends. CDR3 length: 15 amino acids. The V gene's germline CDR1 is MGHDK and CDR2 SYGVNS. CDR3 bases: TGTGCCAGCAGGTGGACTGGTACAAACACCGGGGAGCTGTTTTTT. Encoded protein: CASRWTGTNTGELFF. Full variable domain (rest looked up from reference TRBV25-1 and TRBJ2-2): EADIYQTPRYLVIGTGKKITLECSQTMGHDKMYWYQQDPGMELHLIHYSYGVNSTEKGDLSSESTVSRIRTEHFPLTLESARPSHTSQYLCASRWTGTNTGELFFGEGSRLTVL.

J is TRBJ2-7 and V is TRBV25-1; D unresolved. V was clipped by 0 bases and J by 4 bases, with 7 bases between them. The germline CDR1 and CDR2 sequences are MGHDK and SYGVNS. The length of the CDR3 is 13 residues. CDR3 nucleotides: TGTGCCAGCAGTGAATATGGGAATTACGAGCAGTACTTC. This gives the protein CASSEYGNYEQYF.

This chain connects TRBV29-1 to TRBJ1-1, with a weak D call TRBD1 (6 bases). Germline V gene data show CDR1 as SQVTM and CDR2 as ANQGSEA. Trimming pared 6 bases from V and 0 bases from J, leaving 11 bases between. The CDR3 is 13 amino acids. The CDR3 bases are TGCAGCGTCGGGGACACCCTGAACACTGAAGCTTTCTTT. Translating it yields CSVGDTLNTEAFF.

This clonotype was seen many times. This chain uses TRBV29-1 with TRBJ1-1; 7 nucleotides align to TRBD1. V gave up 2 bases and J gave up 10 bases; unmatched junction bases: 7. Germline assignment: CDR1 SQVTM and CDR2 ANQGSEA. This CDR3 spans 12 amino acids. CDR3 residues: CSVELGGTRAFF. The CDR3 DNA sequence: TGCAGCGTTGAATTAGGGGGCACTAGAGCTTTCTTT.

This clonotype has more than one count but fewer than ten. The chain recombines TRBV7-2 with TRBJ2-5, with 9 nucleotides matching TRBD2. The CDR3 runs 16 residues. The germline V gene has CDR1 SGHTA and CDR2 FQGNSA. V trimming: 2 bases; J trimming: 4 bases; junction bases outside the gene matches: 8. For the CDR3, the DNA is TGTGCCAGCAGCTTATCCAGCGGGGGGCGTGGAGAGACCCAGTACTTC. It codes for CASSLSSGGRGETQYF.

The chain uses TRBV5-1 and TRBJ2-7; TRBD1 or TRBD2 may be the D gene (6 bases each). V lost 3 bases to trimming and J lost 2 bases, with 15 bases between them. Looked up from germline, CDR1 is SGHRS and CDR2 is YFSETQ. The length of the CDR3 is 15 residues. The CDR3 loop is CASSSTRGVTYEQYF. The CDR3 DNA sequence: TGCGCCAGCAGCTCAACAAGGGGGGTAACCTACGAGCAGTACTTC.

The rearrangement links TRBV7-2 to TRBJ1-2; D might be TRBD1 (6 bases). The CDR3 covers 15 residues. The V and J ends lost 1 base and 1 base respectively, with 10 bases between them. The germline CDR1 and CDR2 sequences are SGHTA and FQGNSA. CDR3 region: CASSLGTGSNYGYTF. CDR3 nucleotides: TGTGCCAGCAGCTTAGGAACAGGGAGTAACTATGGCTACACCTTC.

This clonotype turned up a few times. This rearrangement joins TRBV5-1 to TRBJ2-1; 7 bases align to TRBD2. There are 15 residues in the CDR3. Germline-derived CDR1 and CDR2 are SGHRS and YFSETQ. Trimming took 0 bases from V and 4 from J; bases not matched to a gene: 4. The CDR3 nucleotides are TGCGCCAGCAGCTTGGCGCTAGCGGCTTACAATGAGCAGTTCTTC. Amino acids: CASSLALAAYNEQFF.

This sequence joins TRBV7-2 and TRBJ2-2; TRBD2 might be the D (5 bases). The CDR3 has 16 amino acids. Trimming removed 4 bases at V and 0 bases at J, with 12 bases between. Germline assignment: CDR1 SGHTA and CDR2 FQGNSA. CDR3 sequence: CASSSLGVTNTGELFF. CDR3 bases: TGTGCCAGCAGCTCCCTCGGGGTAACGAACACCGGGGAGCTGTTTTTT.

There are a few counts of this clonotype. This chain joins TRBV4-2 and TRBJ1-1, with unresolved D. CDR3 length equals 13 residues. Germline lookup yields CDR1 LGHNA and CDR2 YNFKEQ. V was pared by 5 bases and J by 5 bases, with 12 bases between. CDR3 loop: CASSKPDRTEAFF. CDR3 DNA sequence: TGTGCCAGCAGCAAACCAGACCGTACTGAAGCTTTCTTT.

The V call is TRBV20-1, the J call TRBJ1-1; D call uncertain. There are 13 residues in the CDR3. Germline lookup yields CDR1 DFQATT and CDR2 SNEGSKA (reference sequence). The V end was cut by 6 bases, the J end by 1 base, with 12 bases between. CDR3 amino acids: CSAQAARNTEAFF. The CDR3 DNA follows: TGCAGTGCCCAGGCGGCGCGGAACACTGAAGCTTTCTTT.

CDR3 amino acids: CASSQGAQIGGYTF. In nucleotides, the CDR3 is TGTGCCAGCAGTCAGGGGGCGCAAATAGGTGGCTACACCTTC. The rearrangement joins TRBV28 to TRBJ1-2; 8 bases align to TRBD1. Germline trimming cut 5 bases from V and 7 bases from J; bases unmatched to any gene: 9. This CDR3 is 14 amino acids long. Germline-derived CDR1 and CDR2 are MDHEN and SYDVKM.

The DNA of the CDR3 is TGTGCCAGCAGCTTCGACGGGACAGGTATCTACGAGCAGTACTTC. As protein: CASSFDGTGIYEQYF. V is TRBV7-9 and J is TRBJ2-7; 8 bases line up with TRBD1. The V gene's germline CDR1 is SEHNR and CDR2 FQNEAQ (reference sequence). The CDR3 sequence is 15 residues long. Trimming took 3 bases from V and 3 from J; bases not matched to a gene: 7. Full variable domain (missing parts from reference TRBV7-9 and TRBJ2-7): DTGVSQNPRHKITKRGQNVTFRCDPISEHNRLYWYRQTLGQGPEFLTYFQNEAQLEKSRLLSDRFSAERPKGSFSTLEIQRTEQGDSAMYLCASSFDGTGIYEQYFGPGTRLTVT.

This clonotype appeared a few times. The chain carries TRBV3-1 and TRBJ2-1, with 14 bases lining up with TRBD2. Germline lookup yields CDR1 LGHDT and CDR2 YNNKEL (reference sequence). After removal of 4 bases from V and 7 bases from J, the junction contained 9 bases not matched to a gene. The CDR3 sequence is 17 residues long. The CDR3 region is CASSLGLAGGLLNEQFF. The CDR3 bases are TGTGCCAGCAGCCTAGGACTAGCGGGGGGCCTGTTGAATGAGCAGTTCTTC.

There are many counts of this clonotype. The genes are TRBV12-3 or TRBV12-4 and TRBJ1-2; 10 positions match TRBD1. The V and J ends lost 6 bases and 7 bases, in that order; junction bases with no gene match: 5. The CDR3 loop spans 13 amino acids. The CDR3 region has the DNA TGTGCCAGCAGCCGGGACAGGGGCCTTGGCTACACCTTC. This translates into CASSRDRGLGYTF.

The chain has TRBV20-1 and TRBJ2-5; 13 nucleotides agree with TRBD2. The ends lost 3 bases at V and 4 bases at J; junction bases unmatched: 2. In germline, CDR1 is DFQATT, CDR2 SNEGSKA (reference sequence). This CDR3 has 14 residues. The CDR3 coding sequence is TGCAGTGCTAGCACTAGCGGGAGGGGAGAGACCCAGTACTTC. Encoded protein: CSASTSGRGETQYF.

This clonotype was found many times. The chain is built from TRBV20-1 and TRBJ1-5; TRBD1 agrees at 9 bases. V shed 3 bases, J shed 4 bases, and the junction held 7 bases outside the gene matches. The germline CDR1 and CDR2 sequences are DFQATT and SNEGSKA (reference sequence). CDR3 length equals 15 residues. The CDR3 protein is CSARVGTGINQPQHF. The CDR3 nucleotides read TGCAGTGCTAGGGTTGGGACAGGGATTAATCAGCCCCAGCATTTT.

The chain employs TRBV6-5 and TRBJ2-1; 9 bases align to TRBD2. The length of the CDR3 is 16 residues. V lost 6 bases, J lost 3 bases, and 9 bases stayed unmatched. Germline CDR1 and CDR2: MNHEY and SVGAGI. The CDR3: CASRLLSGGIYNEQFF. In DNA, the CDR3 is TGTGCCAGCAGATTACTAAGCGGGGGGATCTACAATGAGCAGTTCTTC.